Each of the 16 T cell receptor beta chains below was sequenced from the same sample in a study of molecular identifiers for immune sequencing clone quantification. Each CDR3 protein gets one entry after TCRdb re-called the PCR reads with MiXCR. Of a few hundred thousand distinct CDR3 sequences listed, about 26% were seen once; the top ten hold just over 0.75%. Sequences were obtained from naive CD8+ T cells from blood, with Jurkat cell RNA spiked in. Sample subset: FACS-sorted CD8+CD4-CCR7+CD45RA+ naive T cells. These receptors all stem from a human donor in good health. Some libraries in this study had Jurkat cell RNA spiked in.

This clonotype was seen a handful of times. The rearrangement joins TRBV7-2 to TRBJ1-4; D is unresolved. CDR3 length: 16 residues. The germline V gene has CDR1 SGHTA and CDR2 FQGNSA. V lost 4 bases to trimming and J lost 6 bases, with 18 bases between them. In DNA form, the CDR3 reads TGTGCCAGCAGCTCTCTAGTGGGGTACAGAGATGAAAAACTGTTTTTT. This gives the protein CASSSLVGYRDEKLFF. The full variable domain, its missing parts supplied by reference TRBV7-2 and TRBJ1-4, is GAGVSQSPSNKVTEKGKDVELRCDPISGHTALYWYRQSLGQGLEFLIYFQGNSAPDKSGLPSDRFSAERTGGSVSTLTIQRTQQEDSAVYLCASSSLVGYRDEKLFFGSGTQLSVL.

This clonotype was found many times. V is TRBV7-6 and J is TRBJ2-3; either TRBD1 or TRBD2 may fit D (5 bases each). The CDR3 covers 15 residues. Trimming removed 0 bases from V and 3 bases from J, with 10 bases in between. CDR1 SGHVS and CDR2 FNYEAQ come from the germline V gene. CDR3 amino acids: CASSLARGLTDTQYF. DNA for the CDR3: TGTGCCAGCAGCTTAGCGAGGGGATTAACAGATACGCAGTATTTT.

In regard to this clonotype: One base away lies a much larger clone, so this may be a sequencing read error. The chain's CDR3 is CASSFSVRWSDTQYF. CDR3 in DNA: TGTGCCAGCAGTTTTTCCGTTCGGTGGTCCGATACGCAGTATTTT. The rearrangement joins TRBV28 to TRBJ2-3; D not resolved. V shed 3 bases and J shed 6 bases, with 16 bases lying between them. The CDR3 totals 15 residues. The germline V gene encodes CDR1 MDHEN and CDR2 SYDVKM. The variable domain in full, completed from reference TRBV28 and TRBJ2-3, reads DVKVTQSSRYLVKRTGEKVFLECVQDMDHENMFWYRQDPGLGLRLIYFSYDVKMKEKGDIPEGYSVSREKKERFSLILESASTNQTSMYLCASSFSVRWSDTQYFGPGTRLTVL.

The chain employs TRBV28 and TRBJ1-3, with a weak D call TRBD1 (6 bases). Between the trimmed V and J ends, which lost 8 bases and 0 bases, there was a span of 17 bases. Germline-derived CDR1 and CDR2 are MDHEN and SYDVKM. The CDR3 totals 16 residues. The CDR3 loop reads CASSHLDRASGNTIYF. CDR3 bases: TGTGCCAGCTCCCACCTGGACAGAGCCTCTGGAAACACCATATATTTT.

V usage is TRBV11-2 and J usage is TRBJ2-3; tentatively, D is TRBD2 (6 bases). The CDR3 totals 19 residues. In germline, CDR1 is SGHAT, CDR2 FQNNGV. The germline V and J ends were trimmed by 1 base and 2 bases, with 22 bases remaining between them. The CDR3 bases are TGTGCCAGCAGCTTAGTAGGTAGCGGAGGGCATCGTGCCACAGATACGCAGTATTTT. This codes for CASSLVGSGGHRATDTQYF.

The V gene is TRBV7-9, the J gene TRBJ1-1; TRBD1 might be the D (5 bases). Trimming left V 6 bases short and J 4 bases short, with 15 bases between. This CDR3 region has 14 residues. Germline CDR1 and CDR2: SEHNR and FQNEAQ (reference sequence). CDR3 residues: CASSYLGDPTEAFF. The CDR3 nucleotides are TGTGCCAGCAGTTACCTAGGGGATCCCACTGAAGCTTTCTTT.

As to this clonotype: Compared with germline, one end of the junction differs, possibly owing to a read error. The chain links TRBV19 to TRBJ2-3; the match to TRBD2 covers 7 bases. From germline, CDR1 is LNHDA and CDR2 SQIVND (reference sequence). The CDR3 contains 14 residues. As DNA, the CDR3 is TGTGCCGGTAGTATACTAGCGTCCACAGATACGCAGTATTTT. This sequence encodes CAGSILASTDTQYF.

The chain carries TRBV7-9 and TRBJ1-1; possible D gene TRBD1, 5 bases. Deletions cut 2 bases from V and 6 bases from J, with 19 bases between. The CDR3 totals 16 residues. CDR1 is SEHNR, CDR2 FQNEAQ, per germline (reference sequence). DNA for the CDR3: TGTGCCAGCAGCTTATTTCCTGGCCAGGGAGGGCCTGAAGCTTTCTTT. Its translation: CASSLFPGQGGPEAFF.

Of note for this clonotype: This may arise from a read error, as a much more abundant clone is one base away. The CDR3 region is CSARKQGEYTEAFF. The DNA for the CDR3 is TGCAGTGCAAGAAAACAGGGGGAGTACACTGAAGCTTTCTTT. The chain links TRBV20-1 to TRBJ1-1; 8 bases line up with TRBD1. Germline trimming cut 6 bases from V and 3 bases from J; bases unmatched to any gene: 9. This CDR3 region has 14 residues. Germline loops: CDR1 DFQATT, CDR2 SNEGSKA (reference sequence).

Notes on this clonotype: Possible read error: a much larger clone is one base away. CDR3 DNA: TGTGCCAGCAGCTTAGTCGGGACAGGGAGTGAAAGACTGTTTTTT. This gives the protein CASSLVGTGSERLFF. The chain carries TRBV13 and TRBJ1-4; TRBD1 agrees at 9 bases. The CDR3 runs 15 residues. Germline V gene data show CDR1 as PRHDT and CDR2 as FYEKMQ (reference sequence). Together with reference TRBV13 and TRBJ1-4, the CDR3 gives the full variable domain: AAGVIQSPRHLIKEKRETATLKCYPIPRHDTVYWYQQGPGQDPQFLISFYEKMQSDKGSIPDRFSAQQFSDYHSELNMSSLELGDSALYFCASSLVGTGSERLFFGSGTQLSVL.

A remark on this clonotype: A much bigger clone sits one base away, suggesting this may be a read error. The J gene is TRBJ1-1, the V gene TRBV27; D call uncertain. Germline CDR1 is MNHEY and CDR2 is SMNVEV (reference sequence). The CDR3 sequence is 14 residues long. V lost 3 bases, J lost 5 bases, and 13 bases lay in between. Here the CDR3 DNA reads TGTGCCAGCAGTTTCGGCGGGCGCGAGACTGAAGCTTTCTTT. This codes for CASSFGGRETEAFF.

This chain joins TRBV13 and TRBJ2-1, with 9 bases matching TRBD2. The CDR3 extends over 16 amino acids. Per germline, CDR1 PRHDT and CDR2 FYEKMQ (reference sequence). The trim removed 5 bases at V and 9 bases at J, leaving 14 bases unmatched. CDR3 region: CASSHTSGGPSVEQFF. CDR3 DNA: TGTGCCAGCAGCCATACGAGCGGGGGGCCGTCCGTTGAGCAGTTCTTC.

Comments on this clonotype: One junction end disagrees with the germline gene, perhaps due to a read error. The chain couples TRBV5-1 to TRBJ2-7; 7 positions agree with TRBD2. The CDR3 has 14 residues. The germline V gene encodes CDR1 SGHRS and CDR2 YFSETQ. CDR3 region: CASSLGGPNHEQYF. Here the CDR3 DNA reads TGCGCCAGCAGTTTGGGAGGGCCCAACCACGAGCAGTACTTC.

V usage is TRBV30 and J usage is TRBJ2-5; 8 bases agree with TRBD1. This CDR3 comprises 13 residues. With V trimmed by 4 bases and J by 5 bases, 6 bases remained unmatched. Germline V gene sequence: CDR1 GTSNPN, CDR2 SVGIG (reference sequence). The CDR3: CAWTAGGWETQYF. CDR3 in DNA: TGTGCCTGGACAGCAGGGGGCTGGGAGACCCAGTACTTC.

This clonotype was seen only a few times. CDR3 bases: TGCGCCAGCAGCTTGGAAACTAGCGGGGTTTGGGGCACAGATACGCAGTATTTT. It specifies CASSLETSGVWGTDTQYF. The chain combines TRBV5-1 with TRBJ2-3, with 10 bases lining up with TRBD2. The V gene end was trimmed by 0 bases and the J gene end by 1 base; junction bases not matched to a gene: 8. This CDR3 contains 18 residues. From germline, CDR1 is SGHRS and CDR2 YFSETQ.

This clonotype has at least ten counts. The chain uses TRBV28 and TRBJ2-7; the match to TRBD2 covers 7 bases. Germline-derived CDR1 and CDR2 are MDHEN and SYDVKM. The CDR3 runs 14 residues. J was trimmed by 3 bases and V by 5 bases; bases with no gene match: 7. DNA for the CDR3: TGTGCCAGCAGTCTCTCGACTAGCAGCTACGAGCAGTACTTC. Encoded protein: CASSLSTSSYEQYF.